The TCR beta chain described here comes from a study of cytotoxic CD8 clonotypes in ibrutinib-treated CLL. Study summary: Response samples were drawn at a median of roughly 13 months of treatment, range 6 to 36.

A 1 in 200,000 to 1 in 1 million T cell depth was the sequencing target. TCRdb keeps only in-frame clones here, not all; method: immunoSEQ multiplex PCR. Among about 6,000 clones, about 70% were seen once, and the ten largest hold 5%. As concerns this clone: As yet, its antigen is unknown.

Study conclusions and caveats: Baseline clonality was higher than in age-matched healthy donors and moved in step with circulating CD8+ T-cell counts.

This clonotype was sampled from a human donor with chronic lymphocytic leukemia. The sequencing here drew on PBMCs, taken before ibrutinib treatment.

The CDR3 sequence is CASSQDSGHGGQGWHEQYF. CDR3 DNA sequence: TGCGCCAGCAGCCAAGATTCGGGGCATGGGGGACAGGGATGGCACGAGCAGTACTTC. The genes are TRBV4-1 and TRBJ2-7; 9 bases fit TRBD1. The CDR3 loop spans 19 amino acids. After removal of 0 bases from V and 5 bases from J, the junction contained 17 bases not matched to a gene. Germline V gene data show CDR1 as MGHRA and CDR2 as YSYEKL.